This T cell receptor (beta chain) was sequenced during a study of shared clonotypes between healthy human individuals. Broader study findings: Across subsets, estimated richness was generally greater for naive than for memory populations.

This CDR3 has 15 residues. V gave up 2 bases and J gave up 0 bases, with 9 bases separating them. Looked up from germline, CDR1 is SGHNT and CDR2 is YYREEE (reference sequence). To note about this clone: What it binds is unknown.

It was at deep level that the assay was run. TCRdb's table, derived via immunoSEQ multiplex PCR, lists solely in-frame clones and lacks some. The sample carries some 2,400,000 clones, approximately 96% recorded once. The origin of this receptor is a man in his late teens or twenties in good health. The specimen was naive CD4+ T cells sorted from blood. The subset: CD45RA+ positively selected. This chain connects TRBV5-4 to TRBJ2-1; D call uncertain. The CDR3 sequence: CASSFTTSSYNEQFF. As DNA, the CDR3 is TGTGCCAGCAGCTTCACTACGAGCTCCTACAATGAGCAGTTCTTC.